These T cell receptor beta chains were read from a single sample in a study of shared clonotypes between healthy human individuals. Sequencing was performed with immunoSEQ multiplex PCR; in TCRdb, only in-frame clones are kept and a portion is missing. Of 1.4 million to 1.5 million clones in the sample, around 97% were seen once. The sample consisted of naive CD4+ T cells sorted from blood. The receptors stem from a man aged 25-45 years in good health. CDR3s leave out the opening cysteine and the closing phenylalanine or tryptophan.

TRBJ2-1 | TRBV6-1 | ASSERQGYNEQF
TRBJ2-2 | TRBV7-2 | ASSLEPGSNTGELF
TRBJ2-2 | TRBV2 | ASRRGGGELF
TRBJ2-7 | TRBV29-1 | SVTGQAYEQY
TRBJ2-2 | TRBV4-1 | ASSMTSSAFTGELF
TRBJ1-3 | TRBV28 | ATQDANTIY
TRBJ2-7 | TRBV19 | ASSIFGSGMASSYEQY
TRBJ1-2 | TRBV18 | ASSPNFSDYGYT
TRBJ1-5 | TRBV7-9 | ASSPGTGNQPQH
TRBJ2-7 | TRBV28 | ASSLRETYEQY
TRBJ2-7 | TRBV5-1 | ASSADPGATYEQY
TRBJ1-5 | TRBV2 | ASSSTARNQPQH
TRBJ1-1 | TRBV5-1 | ASSLDKNTEAF
TRBJ2-3 | TRBV19 | ASSISDYSIATQY
TRBJ2-1 | TRBV6-1 | ASSRRDGRGLEQF
TRBJ2-5 | TRBV6-5 | ASSPEAKTQY
TRBJ1-1 | TRBV30 | AWSVEAGGTEAF
TRBJ2-3 | TRBV5-1 | ASSEGLAGVTDTQY
TRBJ2-1 | TRBV13 | ASSLLSNKGDEQF
TRBJ1-4 | TRBV9 | ASSAHEGESNEKLF
TRBJ2-1 | TRBV15 | ATSRVGQHNEQF
TRBJ2-7 | TRBV5-1 | ASSLSGTSYEQY
TRBJ2-3 | TRBV11-2 | ASSLGPKTDTQY
TRBJ2-1 | TRBV6-5 | ASSYLLAGGLNEQF
TRBJ2-7 | TRBV7-2 | ASSFKYEQY
TRBJ1-4 | TRBV10-3 | AISEGQGTTNEKLF
TRBJ2-3 | TRBV7-2 | ASSRSLGRGPTDTQY
TRBJ2-1 | TRBV29-1 | SVAGQAGRSYNEQF
TRBJ2-5 | TRBV29-1 | SVASASGIGLETQY
TRBJ2-3 | TRBV19 | ASSIRRTARTDTQY
TRBJ2-3 | TRBV6-1 | ASSAGASTDTQY
TRBJ2-7 | TRBV11-2 | ASSLVTRTGDYEQY
TRBJ2-7 | TRBV28 | ASSYAGTGEQY
TRBJ2-1 | TRBV5-1 | ASSFVTASNEQF
TRBJ1-1 | TRBV9 | ASSLRENTEAF
TRBJ1-1 | TRBV14 | ASSQEIHSRTEAF
TRBJ1-1 | TRBV5-5 | ASSSKMNTEAF
TRBJ2-1 | TRBV29-1 | SGLGAGVLRNNEQF
TRBJ2-7 | TRBV2 | ASSGSGGSSYEQY
TRBJ2-7 | TRBV19 | ASSVAGGEQY
TRBJ2-2 | TRBV4-3 | ASSQGGGSGELF
TRBJ2-2 | TRBV5-1 | ASSLPTGVGTGELF
TRBJ1-1 | TRBV7-6 | AGTVGVGFGKTEAF
TRBJ2-1 | TRBV30 | AWSSIVRGARISSYNEQF
TRBJ1-4 | TRBV19 | ATSQGAREKLF
TRBJ1-2 | TRBV25-1 | ASRGTGVDGYT
TRBJ2-5 | TRBV7-2 | ASSLGSGGRASETQY
TRBJ2-1 | TRBV4-1 | ASSQATIADEQF
TRBJ1-3 | TRBV7-2 | ASSLRGTDRSSGNTIY
TRBJ1-5 | TRBV28 | ASSLLGFGNQPQH